This T cell receptor beta chain was retrieved from a study of cytomegalovirus exposure and HLA in healthy donors. Findings and caveats of the study: Productive status was seen about 90% or about 30% of the time for most TCR beta V segments in an earlier analysis.

Concerning this clone itself: Its specificity is not known.

The PCR used 60 Vbeta and 13 Jbeta primers. Data came from immunoSEQ multiplex PCR; TCRdb stores just in-frame clones and leaves some out. The data contain about 160,000 clones, roughly 79% of them singletons. Germline V lookup: CDR1 LNHDA, CDR2 SQIVND (reference sequence). V gave up 3 bases and J gave up 1 base, with 5 bases separating them. The CDR3 covers 13 residues. V and J are TRBV19 and TRBJ2-3; D perhaps matches TRBD1 (5 bases). The sample comprised PBMCs. This sequence originates from a woman aged 50 to 60 in good health and CMV-seropositive. The CDR3 nucleotides read TGTGCCAGTAGTATGGGGCGCACAGATACGCAGTATTTT. As protein: CASSMGRTDTQYF.